The rows below give T cell receptor beta chains drawn from one sample of a study of cytomegalovirus exposure and HLA in healthy donors. Libraries were prepared by immunoSEQ multiplex PCR; TCRdb keeps only in-frame clonotypes and omits some of them. The data show about 260,000 clones, less than 95% seen once. Sequenced material: PBMCs. These receptors were taken from a woman in her twenties or thirties in good health and CMV-seronegative. Each CDR3 is given with its conserved first and last residue. The D gene is left open where the match is weak.

length: 17; J: TRBJ2-3; V: TRBV28; D: TRBD1; CDR3: CASSPTGGQGASDTQYF; DNA: TGTGCCAGCAGTCCAACGGGGGGACAGGGGGCCTCAGATACGCAGTATTTT
length: 15; J: TRBJ1-3; V: TRBV11-3; D: .; CDR3: CASSAGQLSGNTIYF; DNA: TGTGCCAGCAGCGCCGGACAGCTCTCTGGAAACACCATATATTTT
length: 16; J: TRBJ1-5; V: TRBV28; D: TRBD1; CDR3: CASSLIEGQNNQPQHF; DNA: TGTGCCAGCAGTTTAATTGAGGGACAGAACAATCAGCCCCAGCATTTT
length: 12; J: TRBJ1-2; V: TRBV5-1; D: .; CDR3: CASTYSGEGYTF; DNA: TGCGCCAGCACATATTCCGGGGAGGGCTACACCTTC
length: 17; J: TRBJ2-3; V: TRBV7-8; D: .; CDR3: CASSLGSLAGVPDTQYF; DNA: TGTGCCAGCAGCTTAGGAAGTTTGGCAGGGGTCCCAGATACGCAGTATTTT
length: 14; J: TRBJ1-2; V: TRBV5-1; D: .; CDR3: CASRGSSPGDGYTF; DNA: TGCGCCAGCAGGGGAAGTTCACCTGGGGATGGCTACACCTTC
length: 18; J: TRBJ2-2; V: TRBV7-8; D: TRBD1; CDR3: CASSSRHRDRGNTGELFF; DNA: TGTGCCAGCAGCTCACGGCACCGGGACAGGGGAAACACCGGGGAGCTGTTTTTT
length: 11; J: TRBJ2-7; V: TRBV15; D: .; CDR3: CATSSRDEQYF; DNA: TGTGCCACCAGCAGCCGGGACGAGCAGTACTTC
length: 16; J: TRBJ2-3; V: TRBV28; D: .; CDR3: CASSHNWDPATDTQYF; DNA: TGTGCCAGCAGCCACAATTGGGACCCCGCCACAGATACGCAGTATTTT
length: 16; J: TRBJ2-2; V: TRBV10-3; D: TRBD2; CDR3: CAISEREGLLTGELFF; DNA: TGTGCCATCAGTGAGCGGGAGGGCCTTTTGACCGGGGAGCTGTTTTTT
length: 13; J: TRBJ2-2; V: TRBV7-9; D: .; CDR3: CASSSKNTGELFF; DNA: TGTGCCAGCAGCTCCAAGAACACCGGGGAGCTGTTTTTT
length: 15; J: TRBJ1-5; V: TRBV7-2; D: .; CDR3: CASSQPGRSNQPQHF; DNA: TGTGCCAGCAGCCAACCTGGAAGGAGCAATCAGCCCCAGCATTTT
length: 17; J: TRBJ2-1; V: TRBV28; D: TRBD2; CDR3: CASSPGLAGVSGDEQFF; DNA: TGTGCCAGCAGTCCTGGACTAGCGGGAGTATCGGGTGATGAGCAGTTCTTC
length: 15; J: TRBJ2-1; V: TRBV12-5; D: TRBD2; CDR3: CASGPSGRSYNEQFF; DNA: TGTGCTAGTGGTCCTAGCGGGAGGTCCTACAATGAGCAGTTCTTC
length: 15; J: TRBJ1-2; V: TRBV5-4; D: TRBD1; CDR3: CASSTGQGRRYGYTF; DNA: TGTGCCAGCAGCACGGGACAGGGGAGGCGATATGGCTACACCTTC
length: 13; J: TRBJ2-7; V: TRBV6-5; D: .; CDR3: CASSIESNYEQYF; DNA: TGTGCCAGCAGTATAGAATCCAACTACGAGCAGTACTTC
length: 14; J: TRBJ1-1; V: TRBV9; D: TRBD1; CDR3: CASSSGQGSTEAFF; DNA: TGTGCCAGCAGCTCCGGACAGGGGAGCACTGAAGCTTTCTTT